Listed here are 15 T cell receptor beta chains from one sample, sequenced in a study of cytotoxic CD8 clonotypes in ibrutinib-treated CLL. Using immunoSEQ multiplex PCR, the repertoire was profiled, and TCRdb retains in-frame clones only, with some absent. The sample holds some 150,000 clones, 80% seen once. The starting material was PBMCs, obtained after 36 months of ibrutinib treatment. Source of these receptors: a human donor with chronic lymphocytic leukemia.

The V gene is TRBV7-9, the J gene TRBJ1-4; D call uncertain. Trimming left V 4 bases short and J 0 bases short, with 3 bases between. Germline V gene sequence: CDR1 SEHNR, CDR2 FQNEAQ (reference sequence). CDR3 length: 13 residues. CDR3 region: CASSSATNEKLFF. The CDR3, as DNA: TGTGCCAGCAGCTCCGCAACTAATGAAAAACTGTTTTTT.

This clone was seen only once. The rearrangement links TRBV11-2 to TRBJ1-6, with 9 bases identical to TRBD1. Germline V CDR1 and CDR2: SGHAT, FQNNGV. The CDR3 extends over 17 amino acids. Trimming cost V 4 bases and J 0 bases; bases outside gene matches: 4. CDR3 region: CASSWTGASSYNSPLHF. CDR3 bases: TGTGCCAGCAGCTGGACAGGGGCGAGCTCCTATAATTCACCCCTCCACTTT.

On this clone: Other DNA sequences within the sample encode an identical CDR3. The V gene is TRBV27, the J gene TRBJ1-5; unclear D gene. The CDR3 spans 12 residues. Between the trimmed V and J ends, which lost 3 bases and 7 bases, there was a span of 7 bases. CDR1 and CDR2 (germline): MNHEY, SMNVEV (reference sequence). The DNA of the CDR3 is TGTGCCAGCAGTTTCCGGGGACAGCCCCAGCATTTT. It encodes CASSFRGQPQHF.

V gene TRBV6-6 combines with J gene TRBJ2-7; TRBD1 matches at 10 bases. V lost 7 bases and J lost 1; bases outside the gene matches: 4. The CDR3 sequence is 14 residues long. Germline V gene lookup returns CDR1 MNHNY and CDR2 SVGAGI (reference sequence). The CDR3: CASIPGQGSYEQYF. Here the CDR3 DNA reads TGTGCCAGCATCCCGGGACAGGGGTCCTACGAGCAGTACTTC.

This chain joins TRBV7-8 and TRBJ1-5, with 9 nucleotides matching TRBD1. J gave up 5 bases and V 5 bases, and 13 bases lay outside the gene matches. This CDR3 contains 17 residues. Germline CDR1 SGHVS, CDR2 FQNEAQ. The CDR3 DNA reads TGTGCCAGCAGCCGGCCGCGAGACAGGGGGGAAGATCAGCCCCAGCATTTT. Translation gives CASSRPRDRGEDQPQHF. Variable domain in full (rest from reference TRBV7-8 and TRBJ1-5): GAGVSQSPRYKVAKRGQDVALRCDPISGHVSLFWYQQALGQGPEFLTYFQNEAQLDKSGLPSDRFFAERPEGSVSTLKIQRTQQEDSAVYLCASSRPRDRGEDQPQHFGDGTRLSIL.

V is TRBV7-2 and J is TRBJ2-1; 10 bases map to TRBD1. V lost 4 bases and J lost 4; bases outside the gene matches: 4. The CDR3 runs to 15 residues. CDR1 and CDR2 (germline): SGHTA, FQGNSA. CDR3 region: CASSWVGQGYNEQFF. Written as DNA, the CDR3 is TGTGCCAGCAGCTGGGTGGGACAGGGGTACAATGAGCAGTTCTTC.

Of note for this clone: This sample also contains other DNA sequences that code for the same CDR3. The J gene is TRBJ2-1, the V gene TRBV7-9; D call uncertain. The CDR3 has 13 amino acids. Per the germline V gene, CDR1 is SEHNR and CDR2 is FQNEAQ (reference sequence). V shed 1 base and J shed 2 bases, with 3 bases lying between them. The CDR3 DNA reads TGTGCCAGCAGCTTAGGGGCCTACAATGAGCAGTTCTTC. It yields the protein CASSLGAYNEQFF. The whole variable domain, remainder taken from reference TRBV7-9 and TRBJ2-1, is DTGVSQNPRHKITKRGQNVTFRCDPISEHNRLYWYRQTLGQGPEFLTYFQNEAQLEKSRLLSDRFSAERPKGSFSTLEIQRTEQGDSAMYLCASSLGAYNEQFFGPGTRLTVL.

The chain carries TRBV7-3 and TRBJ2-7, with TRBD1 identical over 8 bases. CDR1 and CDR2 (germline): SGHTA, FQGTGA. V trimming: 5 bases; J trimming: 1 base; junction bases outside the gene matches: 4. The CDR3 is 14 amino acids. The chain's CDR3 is CASSVDRDSYEQYF. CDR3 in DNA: TGTGCCAGCAGCGTGGACAGGGATTCCTACGAGCAGTACTTC.

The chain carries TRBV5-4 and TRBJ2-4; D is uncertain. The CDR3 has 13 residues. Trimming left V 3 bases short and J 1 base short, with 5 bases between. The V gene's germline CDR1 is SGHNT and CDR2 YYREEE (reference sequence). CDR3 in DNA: TGTGCCAGCAGCTCTGTGGCCAAAAACATTCAGTACTTC. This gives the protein CASSSVAKNIQYF.

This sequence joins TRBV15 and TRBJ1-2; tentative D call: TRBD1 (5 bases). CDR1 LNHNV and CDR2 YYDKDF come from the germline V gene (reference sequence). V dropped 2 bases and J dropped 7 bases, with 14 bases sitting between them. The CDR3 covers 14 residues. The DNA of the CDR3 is TGTGCCACCAGCAGATCCTTGGGGGTTGGTGGCTACACCTTC. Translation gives CATSRSLGVGGYTF.

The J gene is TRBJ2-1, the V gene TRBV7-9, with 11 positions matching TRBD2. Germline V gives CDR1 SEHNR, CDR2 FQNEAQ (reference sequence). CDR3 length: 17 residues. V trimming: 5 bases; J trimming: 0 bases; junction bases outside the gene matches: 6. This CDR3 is CASSGSGGDSSYNEQFF. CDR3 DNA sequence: TGTGCCAGCAGCGGTAGCGGGGGGGACTCCTCCTACAATGAGCAGTTCTTC.

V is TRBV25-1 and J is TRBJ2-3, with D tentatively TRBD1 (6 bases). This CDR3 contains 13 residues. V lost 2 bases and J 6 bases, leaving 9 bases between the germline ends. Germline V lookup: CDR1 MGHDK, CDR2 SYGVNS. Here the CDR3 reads CASSEQGWDTQYF. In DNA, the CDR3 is TGTGCCAGCAGTGAACAGGGGTGGGATACGCAGTATTTT.

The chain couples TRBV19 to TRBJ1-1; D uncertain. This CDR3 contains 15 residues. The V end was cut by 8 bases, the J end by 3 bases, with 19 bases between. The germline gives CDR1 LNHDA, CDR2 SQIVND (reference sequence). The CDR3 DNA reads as TGTGCCAGTGCCCTAGCAGGATTGGTGCACACTGAAGCTTTCTTT. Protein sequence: CASALAGLVHTEAFF.

CDR3: CASSEGLLGTDTQYF. CDR3 coding DNA: TGTGCCAGCAGTGAGGGACTACTCGGCACAGATACGCAGTATTTT. This sequence joins TRBV6-4 and TRBJ2-3; 7 bases map to TRBD2. The germline V gene has CDR1 MRHNA and CDR2 SNTAGT. Trimming at V came to 3 bases and at J to 1 base, leaving 4 bases not matched to a gene. The CDR3 has 15 amino acids.

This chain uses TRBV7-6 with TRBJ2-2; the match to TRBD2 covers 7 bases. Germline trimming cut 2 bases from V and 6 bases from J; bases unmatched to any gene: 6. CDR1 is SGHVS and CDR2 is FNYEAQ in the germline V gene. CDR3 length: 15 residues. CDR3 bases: TGTGCCAGCAGCTTAAGACTAGCAATGGCCGGGGAGCTGTTTTTT. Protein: CASSLRLAMAGELFF.